This is a list of T cell receptor beta chains from one sample in a study of T cell responses to AZD1222 COVID-19 vaccine. Some clones are missing from TCRdb's copy, which holds only in-frame ones; the method was immunoSEQ multiplex PCR. The data show 160,000 or so clones, 88% seen once. The specimen comprised peripheral blood, sampled on day 0 of AZD1222 vaccination. The receptors shown here come from an adult in good health. CDR3s include the opening cysteine and the closing phenylalanine or tryptophan. D genes are given only for firm matches. Clone size is not always given. Where it is, it says once, few, many or a class for expanded clones.

d_call,v_call,clone_size,j_call,cdr3_nt,cdr3_aa
NA,TRBV5-1,NA,TRBJ2-1,TGCGCCAGCAGCTTCGGGGGTGGCAATGAGCAGTTCTTC,CASSFGGGNEQFF
NA,TRBV28,NA,TRBJ1-1,TGTGCCAGCAGTCCCGACAGGAGGAACACTGAAGCTTTCTTT,CASSPDRRNTEAFF
TRBD1,TRBV27,NA,TRBJ2-7,TGTGCCAGCAGTGGGACAGGGCTTTCCTACGAGCAGTACTTC,CASSGTGLSYEQYF
NA,TRBV4-3,NA,TRBJ2-2,TGCGCCAGCAGCCAAGAAACAGGGACCACCGGGGAGCTGTTTTTT,CASSQETGTTGELFF
NA,TRBV5-1,NA,TRBJ2-7,TGCGCCAGCAGCCCTTGGGACTCCTCCTACGAGCAGTACTTC,CASSPWDSSYEQYF
NA,TRBV6-1,NA,TRBJ1-1,TGTGCCAGCAGTGAAAATCCTGGCAGGGAAGCTTTCTTT,CASSENPGREAFF
NA,TRBV4-2,once,TRBJ2-5,TGTGCCGGCAGCCAAGGGACGAGTGACGAGACCCAGTACTTC,CAGSQGTSDETQYF
TRBD2,TRBV28,NA,TRBJ2-7,TGTGCCAGCAGTTCACAGAATAGCGGGAGTCCAAAATACGAGCAGTACTTC,CASSSQNSGSPKYEQYF
TRBD1,TRBV13,NA,TRBJ1-1,TGTGCCAGCAGCGTAAGACAGGGATCGAACACTGAAGCTTTCTTT,CASSVRQGSNTEAFF
NA,TRBV9,NA,TRBJ1-1,TGTGCCAGCACCCGGGGGTCAGGTGAGCGGACTGAAGCTTTCTTT,CASTRGSGERTEAFF
NA,TRBV6-2/TRBV6-3,NA,TRBJ2-3,TGTGCCAGCAGTTACTTGTCCGGAATCACAGATACGCAGTATTTT,CASSYLSGITDTQYF
TRBD1,TRBV9,few,TRBJ1-1,TGTGCCAGCAGCCCCCAGGGGGCGGCTGAAGCTTTCTTT,CASSPQGAAEAFF
NA,TRBV30,NA,TRBJ1-3,TGTGCCTGGAGATTGGGGGTCTCCTCTGGAAACACCATATATTTT,CAWRLGVSSGNTIYF
NA,TRBV27,NA,TRBJ1-6,TGTGCCAGCAGTTTACGATCCCCCAGGACAAGAAATTCACCCCTCCACTTT,CASSLRSPRTRNSPLHF
TRBD2,TRBV24-1,NA,TRBJ2-2,TGTGCCACCTCAAGTGTGTTTGGCGGGGGGGACCCAAACACCGGGGAGCTGTTTTTT,CATSSVFGGGDPNTGELFF
TRBD1,TRBV9,once,TRBJ1-2,TGTGCCAGCAGCGATGGGACAGGGCGAGACTATGGCTACACCTTC,CASSDGTGRDYGYTF
NA,TRBV7-2,NA,TRBJ1-2,TGTGCCAGCAGCCCCCGAACGGGCGAAGGCTATGGCTACACCTTC,CASSPRTGEGYGYTF
NA,TRBV28,NA,TRBJ2-7,TGTGCCAGCACTATCGGCGACTACGAGCAGTACTTC,CASTIGDYEQYF
TRBD1,TRBV4-1,NA,TRBJ1-5,TGCGCCAGCCGAAACAGGGGGCCCACGACGAATCAGCCCCAGCATTTT,CASRNRGPTTNQPQHF
NA,TRBV7-3,NA,TRBJ1-2,TGTGCCAGCAGCTTAAGCGGAGGGACCGGCTACACCTTC,CASSLSGGTGYTF
NA,TRBV27,NA,TRBJ1-6,TGTGCCAGCAGTTCGTGGACGGCACCCCTCCACTTT,CASSSWTAPLHF
TRBD2,TRBV6-2/TRBV6-3,NA,TRBJ2-3,TGTGCCAGCAGCCTGAGGCGGGGGGCCGCAGATACGCAGTATTTT,CASSLRRGAADTQYF
NA,TRBV4-3,NA,TRBJ2-2,TGCGCCAGCAGCCAACCCCAGGGTGCCGGGGAGCTGTTTTTT,CASSQPQGAGELFF
NA,TRBV15,few,TRBJ1-5,TGTGCCACCAGCAGAGATCATACGGGGAACCAGCCCCAGCATTTT,CATSRDHTGNQPQHF
NA,TRBV6-5,NA,TRBJ1-3,TGTGCCAGCAGACCAACACGTAACTCTGGAAACACCATATATTTT,CASRPTRNSGNTIYF
NA,TRBV6-2/TRBV6-3,NA,TRBJ1-2,TGTGCCAGCAGTTACGGCACAGCTAACTATGGCTACACCTTC,CASSYGTANYGYTF
NA,TRBV5-4,NA,TRBJ1-6,TGTGCCAGCAGGCCGGACTTAGGGAATTCACCCCTCCACTTT,CASRPDLGNSPLHF
NA,TRBV28,NA,TRBJ2-1,TGTGCCAGCAGTTTAAGTTTGGGGACAGAGCAGTTCTTC,CASSLSLGTEQFF
TRBD1,TRBV7-3,once,TRBJ2-3,TGTGCCAGCAGCTCGGGACAGGGGGCGGGTACGCAGTATTTT,CASSSGQGAGTQYF
TRBD1,TRBV11-3,NA,TRBJ2-7,TGTGCCAGCAGCTTCTCTTCCGGGACAGTCTACGAGCAGTACTTC,CASSFSSGTVYEQYF
NA,TRBV25-1,NA,TRBJ1-3,TGTGCCAGCACCCCCCCTGGACCCGGAAACACCATATATTTT,CASTPPGPGNTIYF
NA,TRBV29-1,NA,TRBJ1-4,TGCAGCGTTTCCGATAACATCGGGGAAAAACTGTTTTTT,CSVSDNIGEKLFF
NA,TRBV6-5,NA,TRBJ1-4,TGTGCCAGCATAGACAGAATCAATGAAAAACTGTTTTTT,CASIDRINEKLFF
TRBD1,TRBV19,NA,TRBJ1-5,TGTGCCAGTGGGGTTGGACAGGAGTATCAGCCCCAGCATTTT,CASGVGQEYQPQHF
TRBD2,TRBV7-9,NA,TRBJ2-4,TGTGCCAGCAGCCGCGGGGAGGGAAACATTCAGTACTTC,CASSRGEGNIQYF
TRBD1,TRBV7-9,NA,TRBJ1-6,TGTGCCAGCAGCTTAGGGGGACAGGGGGCAAAATCACCCCTCCACTTT,CASSLGGQGAKSPLHF
NA,TRBV20-1,few,TRBJ2-7,TGCAGTGCTTACAGATACGAGCAGTACTTC,CSAYRYEQYF
NA,TRBV9,NA,TRBJ2-1,TGTGCCAGCAGCCCTTCAGGGGTAATTAGCTCCTACAATGAGCAGTTCTTC,CASSPSGVISSYNEQFF
TRBD1,TRBV10-3,NA,TRBJ1-4,TGTGCCATCAGCAGGGGGGATAAACTGTTTTTT,CAISRGDKLFF
NA,TRBV7-2,NA,TRBJ1-6,TGTGCCAGCAGCTTGCTTAAAGGGAGTTCACCCCTCCACTTT,CASSLLKGSSPLHF
TRBD1,TRBV18,NA,TRBJ2-5,TGTGCCAGCTCACCCCGGACAGGGGGTTCGGAGACCCAGTACTTC,CASSPRTGGSETQYF
NA,TRBV7-2,NA,TRBJ1-2,TGTGCCAGCAGTTGGCTCTATGGCTACACCTTC,CASSWLYGYTF
NA,TRBV11-2,NA,TRBJ1-1,TGTGCCAGCAGCCCCGGTTCTGAAGCTTTCTTT,CASSPGSEAFF
NA,TRBV19,NA,TRBJ1-1,TGTGCCAGTAGTATAGCACAGGGGAACACTGAAGCTTTCTTT,CASSIAQGNTEAFF
NA,TRBV7-2,NA,TRBJ1-1,TGTGCCAGCAGCAGCGCGACAGTGAACACTGAAGCTTTCTTT,CASSSATVNTEAFF
TRBD2,TRBV7-8,NA,TRBJ2-1,TGTGCCAGCAGCTTGGGACTAACATTGGTCGAGAATGAGCAGTTCTTC,CASSLGLTLVENEQFF
NA,TRBV4-3,NA,TRBJ1-1,TGCGCCAGCAGCCAAGTGGGACTAAGGGAAGCTTTCTTT,CASSQVGLREAFF